This T cell receptor beta chain was sequenced for a study of T cell changes during pregnancy in multiple sclerosis. Assay: immunoSEQ multiplex PCR; the TCRdb copy retains only in-frame clones and omits some. The data contain 100,000 or so clones, approximately 93% of them singletons. The CDR3 runs to 13 residues. V was pared by 7 bases and J by 15 bases, with 25 bases between. Germline CDR1 reads GTSNPN; CDR2 reads SVGIG (reference sequence). This sequence was found in a female donor in good health, enrolled as a control in a pregnancy study. This sequence joins TRBV30 and TRBJ2-1; D possibly corresponds to TRBD1 (6 bases). The sample was peripheral blood, taken after pregnancy. CDR3 protein: CASAGFSSPQGFF. CDR3 in DNA: TGTGCCTCGGCCGGCTTTTCTTCACCACAGGGGTTCTTC. The full variable domain, rest sourced from reference TRBV30 and TRBJ2-1, is SQTIHQWPATLVQPVGSPLSLECTVEGTSNPNLYWYRQAAGRGLQLLFYSVGIGQISSEVPQNLSASRPQDRQFILSSKKLLLSDSGFYLCASAGFSSPQGFFGPGTRLTVL.